These T cell receptor beta chains were read from a single sample in a study of shared clonotypes between healthy human individuals. Generated by immunoSEQ multiplex PCR, the TCRdb table keeps only in-frame clones and is missing some. Among about 2.4 million clones listed, approximately 94% were seen once. The sample taken for sequencing was naive CD4+ T cells from PBMCs. Receptors originate from a man between 18 and 29 years old in good health. Some clones in this sample may be carry-over from other donors' samples. Both conserved end residues are part of each CDR3. A D gene is named only where the DNA matches it firmly. A row's size may be missing; if present it is once, few, many or a size class.

v_call: TRBV5-4; clone_size: NA; d_call: TRBD2; j_call: TRBJ2-3; cdr3_aa: CASSSGWLAGYTSTDTQYF; cdr3_nt: TGTGCCAGCAGCTCGGGGTGGCTAGCGGGATATACTAGCACAGATACGCAGTATTTT
v_call: TRBV5-1; clone_size: few; d_call: NA; j_call: TRBJ1-2; cdr3_aa: CATNPGQSNYGYTF; cdr3_nt: TGCGCCACGAATCCGGGACAAAGCAACTATGGCTACACCTTC
v_call: TRBV28; clone_size: NA; d_call: NA; j_call: TRBJ1-1; cdr3_aa: CASRVFRGMPFF; cdr3_nt: TGTGCCAGCAGGGTCTTCAGGGGTATGCCTTTCTTT
v_call: TRBV5-1; clone_size: NA; d_call: NA; j_call: TRBJ2-7; cdr3_aa: CASSFIGSHYEQYF; cdr3_nt: TGCGCCAGCAGCTTTATAGGGTCCCACTACGAGCAGTACTTC
v_call: TRBV2; clone_size: NA; d_call: TRBD1; j_call: TRBJ1-3; cdr3_aa: CASSPTGGGNTIYF; cdr3_nt: TGTGCCAGCAGCCCGACAGGGGGCGGAAACACCATATATTTT
v_call: TRBV10-3; clone_size: NA; d_call: TRBD2; j_call: TRBJ2-3; cdr3_aa: CAIRPGRESTDTQYF; cdr3_nt: TGTGCCATCAGGCCCGGGAGGGAAAGCACAGATACGCAGTATTTT
v_call: TRBV15; clone_size: NA; d_call: NA; j_call: TRBJ2-1; cdr3_aa: CATSRAGSSYNEQFF; cdr3_nt: TGTGCCACCAGCAGAGCGGGGAGCTCCTACAATGAGCAGTTCTTC
v_call: TRBV19; clone_size: NA; d_call: TRBD1; j_call: TRBJ2-1; cdr3_aa: CASRKPGQGEQFF; cdr3_nt: TGTGCCAGTAGAAAACCGGGACAGGGGGAGCAGTTCTTC
v_call: TRBV21-1; clone_size: NA; d_call: NA; j_call: TRBJ2-1; cdr3_aa: CASRNATLRGDEQFF; cdr3_nt: TGTGCCAGCAGAAACGCTACCCTTCGGGGCGATGAGCAGTTCTTC
v_call: TRBV11-2; clone_size: NA; d_call: TRBD2; j_call: TRBJ2-1; cdr3_aa: CASSSIAGGPGNEQFF; cdr3_nt: TGTGCCAGCAGCTCCATAGCGGGAGGGCCTGGCAATGAGCAGTTCTTC
v_call: TRBV2; clone_size: NA; d_call: TRBD2; j_call: TRBJ2-1; cdr3_aa: CASSEEVRTSGHNEQFF; cdr3_nt: TGTGCCAGCAGTGAAGAGGTTAGAACTAGCGGCCACAATGAGCAGTTCTTC
v_call: TRBV30; clone_size: NA; d_call: NA; j_call: TRBJ2-5; cdr3_aa: CAWMSAPPRTQYF; cdr3_nt: TGTGCCTGGATGTCGGCGCCACCGAGGACCCAGTACTTC
v_call: TRBV10-1; clone_size: NA; d_call: NA; j_call: TRBJ2-6; cdr3_aa: CASSDSSGNGANVLTF; cdr3_nt: TGCGCCAGCAGTGATTCGAGCGGTAACGGGGCCAACGTCCTGACTTTC
v_call: TRBV27; clone_size: NA; d_call: NA; j_call: TRBJ2-1; cdr3_aa: CASSLPGHPTRSSYNEQFF; cdr3_nt: TGTGCCAGCAGTTTACCGGGACACCCAACCCGGAGCTCCTACAATGAGCAGTTCTTC
v_call: TRBV4-3; clone_size: NA; d_call: TRBD2; j_call: TRBJ2-5; cdr3_aa: CASSQYLTSGRNVEQYF; cdr3_nt: TGCGCCAGCAGCCAATACTTGACTAGCGGGAGAAATGTTGAGCAGTACTTC
v_call: TRBV6-5; clone_size: NA; d_call: TRBD2; j_call: TRBJ2-1; cdr3_aa: CASSTSGSQYNEQFF; cdr3_nt: TGTGCCAGCAGTACCAGCGGGAGTCAGTACAATGAGCAGTTCTTC
v_call: TRBV11-3; clone_size: NA; d_call: TRBD2; j_call: TRBJ2-2; cdr3_aa: CASSLGGAGEYRTGELFF; cdr3_nt: TGTGCCAGCAGCTTAGGGGGAGCGGGAGAGTATCGGACCGGGGAGCTGTTTTTT
v_call: TRBV7-9; clone_size: NA; d_call: NA; j_call: TRBJ1-5; cdr3_aa: CASSASGNQPQHF; cdr3_nt: TGTGCCAGCAGCGCTTCGGGCAATCAGCCCCAGCATTTT
v_call: TRBV5-1; clone_size: NA; d_call: NA; j_call: TRBJ2-7; cdr3_aa: CASSLSAGPSFEQYF; cdr3_nt: TGCGCCAGCAGCTTGAGTGCGGGACCTTCTTTCGAGCAGTACTTC
v_call: TRBV7-9; clone_size: once; d_call: NA; j_call: TRBJ2-1; cdr3_aa: CASSPLVPGQFF; cdr3_nt: TGTGCCAGCAGCCCATTGGTCCCGGGGCAGTTCTTC
v_call: TRBV5-6; clone_size: once; d_call: NA; j_call: TRBJ2-5; cdr3_aa: CASSFRQGLLETQYF; cdr3_nt: TGTGCCAGCAGCTTCCGTCAGGGGTTATTAGAGACCCAGTACTTC
v_call: TRBV11-2; clone_size: once; d_call: TRBD2; j_call: TRBJ2-7; cdr3_aa: CASSLGPISGVLYEQYF; cdr3_nt: TGTGCCAGCAGCTTAGGCCCGATTAGCGGGGTACTCTACGAGCAGTACTTC